This T cell receptor beta chain derives from a study of blood T cell repertoires in COVID-19. Study overall: T cells, B-cell-depleted T cells, or PBMCs provided the cDNA or gDNA that served as material.

In the study's own analysis: How many nucleated cells were present was estimated from reference gene primer amplification. Some clones are missing from TCRdb's copy, which holds only in-frame ones; the method was immunoSEQ multiplex PCR. Clone size and the V and J calls come from that table; the DNA yielded D and trimming. The sample holds some 200,000 clones; roughly nine tenths are singletons and the top ten take approximately 3.4%. After removal of 5 bases from V and 3 bases from J, the junction contained 6 bases not matched to a gene. Germline assignment: CDR1 MNHEY and CDR2 SMNVEV (reference sequence). The CDR3 runs to 15 residues.

What was sequenced was PBMCs or T cells enriched from blood (not recorded which). This receptor was taken from a woman under 30 in a cohort exposed to, infected with or recovered from COVID-19 (not recorded which). The chain joins TRBV27 to TRBJ2-7; TRBD2 matches at 11 bases. The CDR3 here is CASSQIAGGYYEQYF. CDR3 nucleotides: TGTGCCAGCAGTCAAATAGCGGGAGGGTACTACGAGCAGTACTTC.